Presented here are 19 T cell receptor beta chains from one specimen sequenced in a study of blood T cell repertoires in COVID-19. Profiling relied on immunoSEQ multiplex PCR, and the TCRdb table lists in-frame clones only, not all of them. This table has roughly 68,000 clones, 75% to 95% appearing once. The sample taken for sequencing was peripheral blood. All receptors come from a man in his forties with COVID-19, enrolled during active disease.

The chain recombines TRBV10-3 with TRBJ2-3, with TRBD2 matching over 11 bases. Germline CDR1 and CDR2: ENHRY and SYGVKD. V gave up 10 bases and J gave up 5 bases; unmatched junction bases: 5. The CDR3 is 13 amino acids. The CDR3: CASSGGDVDTQYF. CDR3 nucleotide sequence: TGTGCCAGTAGCGGGGGGGATGTAGATACGCAGTATTTT.

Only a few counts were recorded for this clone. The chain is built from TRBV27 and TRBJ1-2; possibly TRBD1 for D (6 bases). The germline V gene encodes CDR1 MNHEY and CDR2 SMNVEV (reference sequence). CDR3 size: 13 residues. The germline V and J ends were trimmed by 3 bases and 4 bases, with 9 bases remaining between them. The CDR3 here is CASSLGHLYGYTF. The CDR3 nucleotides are TGTGCCAGCAGTTTGGGACACCTCTATGGCTACACCTTC.

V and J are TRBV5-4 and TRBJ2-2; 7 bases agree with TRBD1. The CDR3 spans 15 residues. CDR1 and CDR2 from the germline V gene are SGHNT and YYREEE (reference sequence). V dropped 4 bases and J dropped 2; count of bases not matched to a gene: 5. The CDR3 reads CASSRGTENTGELFF. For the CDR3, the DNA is TGTGCCAGCAGCAGGGGGACAGAAAACACCGGGGAGCTGTTTTTT.

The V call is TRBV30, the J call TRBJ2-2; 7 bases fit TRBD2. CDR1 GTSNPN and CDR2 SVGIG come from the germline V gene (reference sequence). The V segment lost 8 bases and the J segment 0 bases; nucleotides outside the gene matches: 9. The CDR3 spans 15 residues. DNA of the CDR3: TGTGCCCGGGGTACCGGGGGGACGAACACCGGGGAGCTGTTTTTT. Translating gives CARGTGGTNTGELFF.

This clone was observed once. The CDR3 region has the DNA TGTGCCAGCAGTCACACAGGACGGCGCTACGAGCAGTACTTC. This translates into CASSHTGRRYEQYF. The J gene is TRBJ2-7, the V gene TRBV6-5, with D perhaps matching TRBD1 (5 bases). Germline V gene sequence: CDR1 MNHEY, CDR2 SVGAGI. The CDR3 covers 14 residues. V lost 5 bases to trimming and J lost 3 bases, with 14 bases between them.

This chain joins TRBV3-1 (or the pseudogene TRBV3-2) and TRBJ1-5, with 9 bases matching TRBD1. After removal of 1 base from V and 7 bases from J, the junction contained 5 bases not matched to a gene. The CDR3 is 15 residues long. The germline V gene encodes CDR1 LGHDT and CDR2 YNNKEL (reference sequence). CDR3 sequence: CASSQVWTGEQPQHF. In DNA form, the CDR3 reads TGTGCCAGCAGCCAAGTTTGGACAGGGGAACAGCCCCAGCATTTT.

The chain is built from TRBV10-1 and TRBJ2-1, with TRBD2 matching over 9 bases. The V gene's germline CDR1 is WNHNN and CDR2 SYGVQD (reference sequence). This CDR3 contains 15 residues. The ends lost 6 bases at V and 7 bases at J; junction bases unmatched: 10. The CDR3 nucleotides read TGCGCCAGCAGCACCGGCGCGGGGGGGCTTAATGAGCAGTTCTTC. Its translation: CASSTGAGGLNEQFF.

CDR3: CASSLAPGRSNEKLFF. Here the CDR3 DNA reads TGTGCCAGCAGCTTAGCTCCAGGGCGGTCTAATGAAAAACTGTTTTTT. This rearrangement joins TRBV5-4 to TRBJ1-4; D is possibly TRBD1 (5 bases). Germline assignment: CDR1 SGHNT and CDR2 YYREEE (reference sequence). The CDR3 extends over 16 amino acids. Trimming took 2 bases from V and 3 from J, leaving 14 bases between them.

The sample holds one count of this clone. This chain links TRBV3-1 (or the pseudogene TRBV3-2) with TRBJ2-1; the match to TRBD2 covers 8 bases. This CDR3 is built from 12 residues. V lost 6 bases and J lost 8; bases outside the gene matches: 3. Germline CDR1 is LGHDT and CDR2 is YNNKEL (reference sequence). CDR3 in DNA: TGTGCCAGCAGATCCGGGGGGGATGAGCAGTTCTTC. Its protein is CASRSGGDEQFF.

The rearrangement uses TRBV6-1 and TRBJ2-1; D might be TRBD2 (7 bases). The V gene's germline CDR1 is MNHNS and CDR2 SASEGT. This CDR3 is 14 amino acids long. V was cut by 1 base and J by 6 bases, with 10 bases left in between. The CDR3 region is CASSEVAGANEQFF. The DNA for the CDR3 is TGTGCCAGCAGTGAAGTGGCGGGGGCCAATGAGCAGTTCTTC.

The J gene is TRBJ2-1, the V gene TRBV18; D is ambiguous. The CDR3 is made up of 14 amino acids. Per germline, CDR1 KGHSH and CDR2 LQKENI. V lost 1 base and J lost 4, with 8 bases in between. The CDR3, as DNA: TGTGCCAGCTCACCACGTACAGAATACAATGAGCAGTTCTTC. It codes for CASSPRTEYNEQFF.

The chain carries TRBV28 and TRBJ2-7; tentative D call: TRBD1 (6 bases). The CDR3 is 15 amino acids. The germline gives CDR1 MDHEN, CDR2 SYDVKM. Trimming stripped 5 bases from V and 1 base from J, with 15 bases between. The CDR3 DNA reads TGTGCCAGCAGTCATGACAGGATTGGATCCTACGAGCAGTACTTC. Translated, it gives CASSHDRIGSYEQYF.

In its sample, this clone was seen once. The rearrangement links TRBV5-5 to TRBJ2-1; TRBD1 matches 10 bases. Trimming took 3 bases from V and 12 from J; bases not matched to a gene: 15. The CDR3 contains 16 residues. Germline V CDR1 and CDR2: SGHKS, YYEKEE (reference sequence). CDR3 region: CASSWGAGTGARAQFF. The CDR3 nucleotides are TGTGCCAGCAGCTGGGGGGCCGGGACAGGGGCCCGTGCGCAGTTCTTC.

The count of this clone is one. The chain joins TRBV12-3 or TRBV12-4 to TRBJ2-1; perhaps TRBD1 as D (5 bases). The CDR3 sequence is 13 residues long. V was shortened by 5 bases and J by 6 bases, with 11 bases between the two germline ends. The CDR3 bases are TGTGCCAGCAGTAACAACCAGGGCAATGAGCAGTTCTTC. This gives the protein CASSNNQGNEQFF.

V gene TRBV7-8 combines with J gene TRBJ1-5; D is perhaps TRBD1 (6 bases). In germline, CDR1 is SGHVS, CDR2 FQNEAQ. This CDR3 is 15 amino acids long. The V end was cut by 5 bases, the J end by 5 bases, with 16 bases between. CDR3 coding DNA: TGTGCCAGCAGCCCCGCAGGGGACATATATCAGCCCCAGCATTTT. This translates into CASSPAGDIYQPQHF.

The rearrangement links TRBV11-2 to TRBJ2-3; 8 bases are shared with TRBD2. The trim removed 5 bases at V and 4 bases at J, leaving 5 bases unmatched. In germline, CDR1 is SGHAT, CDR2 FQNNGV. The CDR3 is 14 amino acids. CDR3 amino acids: CASSTGLAPDTQYF. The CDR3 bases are TGTGCCAGCAGCACAGGACTAGCTCCAGATACGCAGTATTTT.

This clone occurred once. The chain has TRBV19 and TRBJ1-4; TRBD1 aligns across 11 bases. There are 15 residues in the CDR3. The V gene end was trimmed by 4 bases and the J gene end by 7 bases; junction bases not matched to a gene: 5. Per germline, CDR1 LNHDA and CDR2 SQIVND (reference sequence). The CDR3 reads CASSTGGTGGEKLFF. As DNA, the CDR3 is TGTGCCAGTAGTACAGGGGGGACAGGGGGTGAAAAACTGTTTTTT.

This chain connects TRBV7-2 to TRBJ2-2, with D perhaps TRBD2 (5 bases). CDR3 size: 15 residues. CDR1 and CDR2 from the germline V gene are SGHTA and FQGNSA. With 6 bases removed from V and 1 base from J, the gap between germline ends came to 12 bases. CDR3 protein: CASSLDYQNTGELFF. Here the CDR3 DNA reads TGTGCCAGCAGTCTCGACTACCAGAACACCGGGGAGCTGTTTTTT.

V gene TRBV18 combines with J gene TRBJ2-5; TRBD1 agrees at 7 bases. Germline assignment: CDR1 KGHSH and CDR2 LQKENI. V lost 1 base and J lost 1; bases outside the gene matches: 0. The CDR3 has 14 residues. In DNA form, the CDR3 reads TGTGCCAGCTCACCACGGGACAGCCAAGAGACCCAGTACTTC. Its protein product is CASSPRDSQETQYF.